Reported below is one T cell receptor beta chain. The specificity of this receptor is unknown. The sample holds no much larger clone one base away, and base qualities are not on file. Genomic DNA was used as template for profiling of TCR beta VDJ combinations and CDR3 sequences. An Illumina HiSeq 2000 was used for TCR repertoire sequencing. The study's own analysis went as follows. Repertoires were assessed using TRBV/TRBJ rearrangement plots, CDR3 size and DJ length profiles, and Simpson's diversity index. Whichever DNA sequence was most abundant in the deep sequencing data was defined as the immunodominant clone. CDR3 amino acid sequences were checked for sharing across subjects and were also compared against the VDJdb database and published repertoires. TCRdb trimmed the raw reads at Q25, called clones with MiXCR and kept productive beta chains. Rows are combined by CDR3 protein, so each entry shows the most common genes and DNA. The V and J calls come from TCRdb's annotation, not from the publication. The sample yields 220,000 or so distinct CDR3 sequences; roughly two thirds were counted once. The leading ten clones occupy roughly 50% of the sample.

This record belongs to a study of CD8+CD57+ T cells in acquired aplastic anemia (dated by TCRdb to about 2018). For the wider study: On average, sorted CD4+ and CD8+ cells yielded around 3.5 ug of extracted DNA, with a range of roughly 0.19 to 27.4 ug. A CD8+CD57+ expansion meant a frequency higher than the mean frequency seen in healthy subjects.

Results and caveats for the whole study, not just this receptor: CD8+ Simpson's diversity did not differ significantly between patients and healthy controls (P=0.060). Around 27 CD8+ CDR3 sequences were found to be shared between patients and controls, but these sequences appeared to be highly expressed in patients and within the immunodominant clones of the patients.

The germline V gene sets CDR1 to KGHDR and CDR2 to SFDVKD. Measured from the cysteine to the phenylalanine, the CDR3 is 15 residues long. Of all the DNA, just the CDR3 is kept, 45 bases in frame from base 1. V ends up 4 bases short and J 5 bases short, with an unmatched junction base count of 5. The patients picked for sequencing were ones in whom flow cytometry had shown an expansion of CD8+CD57+ cells. All patients had severe acquired aplastic anemia diagnosed by International Study of Aplastic Anemia and Agranulocytosis and Camitta criteria. At the time blood was sampled, none of the patients had received any therapy. In this study, sorted CD4+ and CD8+ T cells from the blood of healthy subjects and of severe aplastic anemia patients had their TCR repertoires deep-sequenced. Patients were enrolled in the USA under clinicaltrials.gov protocols 00001620, 01623167, 00001397, 00071045, 00081523 and 00961064. Ficoll-Paque density gradient centrifugation was used to isolate peripheral blood mononuclear cells. Before DNA extraction, CD4+ and CD8+ T cells were sorted with FACS or magnetic beads.

The TCR originated in a human donor with aplastic anemia. Recombination connected TRBV24-1 to TRBJ2-1; 9 bases in the junction line up with TRBD1. The sample consisted of sorted CD4+, CD8+, or CD8+CD57+ T cells (not recorded which) from PBMCs. The DNA sequence is given as TGTGCCACCAGTGACCCGGGACAGGGTGACAATGAGCAGTTCTTC. Protein translation: CATSDPGQGDNEQFF.